What follows describes a single T cell receptor beta chain. Its specificity is unknown. The CDR3 has 16 amino acids. Per the germline V gene, CDR1 is KGHSH and CDR2 is LQKENI. The ends were cut back, 0 bases at V and 3 bases at J, with 11 bases in the middle. Sequencing was performed with immunoSEQ multiplex PCR; in TCRdb, only in-frame clones are kept and a portion is missing. Here the sample spans about 81,000 clones, 70% to 90% being singletons. These data are taken from a study of OX40 agonist ivuxolimab in advanced cancers. Study findings and constraints: On average, CD8+ T cells showed a greater number of expanded clones than CD4+.

The chain carries TRBV18 and TRBJ2-2; D gene unclear. The source is an adult with an advanced solid tumor such as melanoma, head and neck, liver or kidney cancer. The input for sequencing was CD4+ or CD8+ T cells sorted from blood, taken in a trial of the OX40 agonist ivuxolimab. DNA for the CDR3: TGTGCCAGCTCACCACCAGGGTATTGGGACACCGGGGAGCTGTTTTTT. It is translated as CASSPPGYWDTGELFF. Complete variable domain (other parts from reference TRBV18 and TRBJ2-2): NAGVMQNPRHLVRRRGQEARLRCSPMKGHSHVYWYRQLPEEGLKFMVYLQKENIIDESGMPKERFSAEFPKEGPSILRIQQVVRGDSAAYFCASSPPGYWDTGELFFGEGSRLTVL.